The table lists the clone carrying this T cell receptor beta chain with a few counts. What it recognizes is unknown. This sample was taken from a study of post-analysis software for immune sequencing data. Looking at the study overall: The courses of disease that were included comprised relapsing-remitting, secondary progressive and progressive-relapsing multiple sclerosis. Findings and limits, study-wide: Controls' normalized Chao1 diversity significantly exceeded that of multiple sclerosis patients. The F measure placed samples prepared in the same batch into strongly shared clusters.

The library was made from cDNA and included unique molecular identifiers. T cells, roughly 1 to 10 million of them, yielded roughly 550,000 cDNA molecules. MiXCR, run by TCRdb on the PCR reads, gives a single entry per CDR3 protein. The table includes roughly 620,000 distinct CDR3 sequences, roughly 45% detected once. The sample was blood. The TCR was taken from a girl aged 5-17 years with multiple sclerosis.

This CDR3 is CASSLGQDNSPLHF. The DNA of the CDR3 is TGTGCCAGCAGCTTAGGCCAGGATAATTCACCCCTCCACTTT. The genes are TRBV7-9 and TRBJ1-6; D gene unclear. The CDR3 length is 14 residues. CDR1 and CDR2 from the germline V gene are SEHNR and FQNEAQ (reference sequence). Trimming removed 1 base from V and 5 bases from J, with 6 bases in between.